One T cell receptor (beta chain) is described in this entry. This entry is derived from a study of cytomegalovirus exposure and HLA in healthy donors. The PCR made use of 60 Vbeta and 13 Jbeta primers. Sequencing was performed with immunoSEQ multiplex PCR; in TCRdb, only in-frame clones are kept and a portion is missing. Of some 160,000 clones listed, 70% to 90% are singletons. Germline CDR1 is SGDLS and CDR2 is YYNGEE. J gave up 6 bases and V 3 bases, and 9 bases lay outside the gene matches. The CDR3 has 15 residues. The source of this sequence is a woman aged 18-29 years in good health and CMV-seronegative. The sample taken for sequencing was PBMCs. The chain uses TRBV9 and TRBJ2-3, with 8 bases identical to TRBD2. Written as DNA, the CDR3 is TGTGCCAGCAGCGGAACTAGCGGTTGGGGGGATACGCAGTATTTT. Its protein product is CASSGTSGWGDTQYF.